The next 22 T cell receptor beta chains were all read from a single sample in a study of cytomegalovirus exposure and HLA in healthy donors. Researchers ran the PCR with 60 Vbeta and 13 Jbeta primers. Generated by immunoSEQ multiplex PCR, the TCRdb table keeps only in-frame clones and is missing some. The sample lists some 110,000 clones; roughly four fifths were seen once. Sample: PBMCs. All receptors come from a woman in her late teens or twenties in good health and CMV-seronegative.

The rearrangement uses TRBV7-8 and TRBJ1-5; 8 bases map to TRBD1. V was clipped by 5 bases and J by 7 bases; unmatched bases: 7. Germline-derived CDR1 and CDR2 are SGHVS and FQNEAQ. CDR3 length: 14 residues. The CDR3 sequence is CASSQQGVWQPQHF. In nucleotides, the CDR3 is TGTGCCAGCAGCCAACAGGGGGTATGGCAGCCCCAGCATTTT. Based on the CDR3 plus reference TRBV7-8 and TRBJ1-5, the full variable domain is GAGVSQSPRYKVAKRGQDVALRCDPISGHVSLFWYQQALGQGPEFLTYFQNEAQLDKSGLPSDRFFAERPEGSVSTLKIQRTQQEDSAVYLCASSQQGVWQPQHFGDGTRLSIL.

The chain carries TRBV5-4 and TRBJ1-4, with D tentatively TRBD1 (5 bases). CDR1 is SGHNT, CDR2 YYREEE, per germline (reference sequence). V was cut by 0 bases and J by 8 bases, with 14 bases left in between. The CDR3 consists of 15 residues. The chain's CDR3 is CASSLDGHSGEKLFF. The CDR3 region has the DNA TGTGCCAGCAGCTTGGATGGACATTCTGGCGAAAAACTGTTTTTT. Full variable domain (remainder filled in from reference TRBV5-4 and TRBJ1-4): ETGVTQSPTHLIKTRGQQVTLRCSSQSGHNTVSWYQQALGQGPQFIFQYYREEENGRGNFPPRFSGLQFPNYSSELNVNALELDDSALYLCASSLDGHSGEKLFFGSGTQLSVL.

The chain carries TRBV7-9 and TRBJ1-1, with D uncertain. V lost 1 base and J lost 6, with 12 bases in between. The CDR3 length is 14 residues. Germline V gives CDR1 SEHNR, CDR2 FQNEAQ (reference sequence). DNA of the CDR3: TGTGCCAGCAGCTTAGATGGTGACTCCGCTGAAGCTTTCTTT. It is translated as CASSLDGDSAEAFF.

This clone was seen only a few times. The chain recombines TRBV2 with TRBJ1-1, with a possible D match to TRBD1 (6 bases). V lost 7 bases, J lost 4 bases, and 16 bases lay in between. The CDR3 has 14 amino acids. Per the germline V gene, CDR1 is SNHLY and CDR2 is FYNNEI. This CDR3 is CASMMVQGGTEAFF. The CDR3 nucleotides read TGTGCCAGCATGATGGTACAGGGCGGCACTGAAGCTTTCTTT.

V usage is TRBV27 and J usage is TRBJ2-5, with unresolved D. TRBJ2-7 matches the DNA end more closely, so the J call is doubtful. The germline V gene encodes CDR1 MNHEY and CDR2 SMNVEV (reference sequence). The CDR3 is 11 amino acids. The CDR3 spells CASSPRYEQYF. DNA for the CDR3: TGTGCCAGCAGTCCTCGGTACGAGCAGTACTTC.

This sequence joins TRBV7-9 and TRBJ2-7; D uncertain. V dropped 2 bases and J dropped 5 bases, with 19 bases sitting between them. Germline V gene sequence: CDR1 SEHNR, CDR2 FQNEAQ (reference sequence). The CDR3 has 16 residues. CDR3: CASSLNLRSAKNEQYF. The CDR3 DNA sequence: TGTGCCAGCAGCTTAAATTTGAGAAGTGCCAAGAACGAGCAGTACTTC.

This clone came up a few times. Other DNA sequences in this specimen translate into the identical CDR3. The V call is TRBV5-1, the J call TRBJ1-5, with a possible D match to TRBD1 (6 bases). The CDR3 covers 15 residues. Trimming cost V 1 base and J 0 bases, with 8 bases left between them. Per the germline V gene, CDR1 is SGHRS and CDR2 is YFSETQ. Here the CDR3 reads CASSLTGNSNQPQHF. CDR3 DNA: TGCGCCAGCAGCTTGACAGGGAATAGCAATCAGCCCCAGCATTTT.

The V and J genes are TRBV30 and TRBJ1-3, with no clear D. V shed 3 bases and J shed 0 bases, with 12 bases lying between them. The CDR3 consists of 15 residues. The germline V gene has CDR1 GTSNPN and CDR2 SVGIG (reference sequence). For the CDR3, the DNA is TGTGCCTGGAGCGGGGATGGGATCTCTGGAAACACCATATATTTT. Protein: CAWSGDGISGNTIYF.

The table lists this clone with a few counts. The chain joins TRBV6-1 to TRBJ1-5, with TRBD1 identical over 8 bases. Germline V CDR1 and CDR2: MNHNS, SASEGT. J lost 2 bases, V lost 6 bases, and 6 bases had no gene match. This CDR3 is 15 amino acids long. The CDR3, as DNA: TGTGCCAGCAGCGACAGGGGAATGGGCAATCAGCCCCAGCATTTT. Residues: CASSDRGMGNQPQHF.

This chain joins TRBV10-2 and TRBJ1-1; D remains unclear. Between the trimmed V and J ends, which lost 6 bases and 3 bases, there was a span of 8 bases. Germline-derived CDR1 and CDR2 are WSHSY and SAAADI. The CDR3 extends over 12 amino acids. CDR3 DNA: TGCGCCAGCAGCGCCGGGGACACTGAAGCTTTCTTT. This sequence encodes CASSAGDTEAFF.

The chain uses TRBV4-1 and TRBJ1-1; D might be TRBD1 (5 bases). CDR1 and CDR2 (germline): MGHRA, YSYEKL. This CDR3 region has 13 residues. The V end was cut by 1 base, the J end by 6 bases, with 9 bases between. For the CDR3, the DNA is TGCGCCAGCAGCCAAGGCAGGGCCCCTGAAGCTTTCTTT. Its protein is CASSQGRAPEAFF.

The CDR3 reads CASSSGIWDNTEAFF. CDR3 DNA: TGCGCCAGCAGCTCGGGAATATGGGATAACACTGAAGCTTTCTTT. The V gene is TRBV5-1, the J gene TRBJ1-1, with D hard to call. Germline CDR1 SGHRS, CDR2 YFSETQ. The CDR3 covers 15 residues. The V and J ends lost 3 bases and 2 bases respectively, with 14 bases between them.

V usage is TRBV6-6 and J usage is TRBJ1-1; the D is unclear. V lost 4 bases and J lost 1, with 7 bases in between. CDR3 length equals 13 residues. The germline gives CDR1 MNHNY, CDR2 SVGAGI (reference sequence). The CDR3 nucleotides are TGTGCCAGCAGTTGGGCAGGGAACACTGAAGCTTTCTTT. It specifies CASSWAGNTEAFF.

The CDR3 coding sequence is TGTGCCTGGAGTTTCGACTCATCCTACGAGCAGTACTTC. Encoded protein: CAWSFDSSYEQYF. V is TRBV30 and J is TRBJ2-7; no clear D gene. The V end was cut by 2 bases, the J end by 1 base, with 9 bases between. Looked up from germline, CDR1 is GTSNPN and CDR2 is SVGIG (reference sequence). CDR3 length: 13 amino acids.

The V call is TRBV6-4, the J call TRBJ1-6; TRBD1 might be the D (5 bases). Trimming cost V 3 bases and J 5 bases, with 8 bases left between them. Germline values: CDR1 MRHNA, CDR2 SNTAGT. The CDR3 totals 14 residues. The CDR3 protein is CASSEAGNNSPLHF. The CDR3, as DNA: TGTGCCAGCAGTGAAGCAGGGAATAATTCACCCCTCCACTTT.

V is TRBV28 and J is TRBJ2-7; D is perhaps TRBD2 (6 bases). The V gene lost 5 bases and the J gene lost 12 bases, with 23 bases spanning the gap. The CDR3 length is 14 residues. Germline assignment: CDR1 MDHEN and CDR2 SYDVKM. In nucleotides, the CDR3 is TGTGCCAGCAGTCCCGGGACTTCTACTCGGGTACGGTACTTC. It translates to CASSPGTSTRVRYF.

J is TRBJ1-2 and V is TRBV27, with 8 bases lining up with TRBD1. Germline CDR1 is MNHEY and CDR2 is SMNVEV (reference sequence). Trimming took 5 bases from V and 5 from J; bases not matched to a gene: 13. The CDR3 consists of 16 residues. In DNA, the CDR3 is TGTGCCAGCAGTCACACACCGGACAGGGTCCAATATGGCTACACCTTC. Translation gives CASSHTPDRVQYGYTF.

The genes are TRBV19 and TRBJ1-1; D remains unclear. Germline assignment: CDR1 LNHDA and CDR2 SQIVND (reference sequence). The CDR3 covers 15 residues. Trimming took 6 bases from V and 3 from J, leaving 17 bases between them. The DNA of the CDR3 is TGTGCCAGTAGCCCCGTACTAGGAGGTTACACTGAAGCTTTCTTT. Translating gives CASSPVLGGYTEAFF.

The rearrangement joins TRBV2 to TRBJ1-1; TRBD1 agrees at 7 bases. The V gene end was trimmed by 5 bases and the J gene end by 3 bases; junction bases not matched to a gene: 6. The CDR3 is made up of 14 amino acids. Germline assignment: CDR1 SNHLY and CDR2 FYNNEI. The CDR3 protein is CASSPRTGYTEAFF. CDR3 nucleotide sequence: TGTGCCAGCAGTCCTCGGACAGGTTACACTGAAGCTTTCTTT. Full variable domain (missing parts from reference TRBV2 and TRBJ1-1): EPEVTQTPSHQVTQMGQEVILRCVPISNHLYFYWYRQILGQKVEFLVSFYNNEISEKSEIFDDQFSVERPDGSNFTLKIRSTKLEDSAMYFCASSPRTGYTEAFFGQGTRLTVV.

DNA for the CDR3: TGTGCCAGCAGCCCCCCAGCCACCCGAGGCACTGAAGCTTTCTTT. Translating it yields CASSPPATRGTEAFF. The J gene is TRBJ1-1, the V gene TRBV27; D gene ambiguous. Germline CDR1 is MNHEY and CDR2 is SMNVEV (reference sequence). This CDR3 region has 15 residues. Trimming shortened V by 6 bases and J by 4 bases, and 18 bases separated the two germline ends.

The rearrangement uses TRBV19 and TRBJ1-2, with D unresolved. V lost 4 bases and J 2 bases, leaving 8 bases between the germline ends. The CDR3 contains 13 residues. CDR1 LNHDA and CDR2 SQIVND come from the germline V gene (reference sequence). CDR3 in amino acids: CASSTGRNYGYTF. CDR3 coding DNA: TGTGCCAGTAGTACTGGCAGAAACTATGGCTACACCTTC.

This clone has a handful of counts. The J gene is TRBJ2-2, the V gene TRBV5-4, with 7 positions matching TRBD2. J gave up 4 bases and V 0 bases, and 9 bases lay outside the gene matches. This CDR3 is 17 amino acids long. The germline V gene encodes CDR1 SGHNT and CDR2 YYREEE (reference sequence). CDR3 DNA sequence: TGTGCCAGCAGCTTGGAGGTGATAGCGGGTGGCACCGGGGAGCTGTTTTTT. This gives the protein CASSLEVIAGGTGELFF. The full variable domain, with the rest looked up from reference TRBV5-4 and TRBJ2-2, is ETGVTQSPTHLIKTRGQQVTLRCSSQSGHNTVSWYQQALGQGPQFIFQYYREEENGRGNFPPRFSGLQFPNYSSELNVNALELDDSALYLCASSLEVIAGGTGELFFGEGSRLTVL.